This T cell receptor beta chain emerged from a study of T cell changes during pregnancy in multiple sclerosis. The table lists this clone with a count of one. The germline CDR1 and CDR2 sequences are MNHEY and SVGAGI. V lost 6 bases and J lost 0, with 6 bases in between. The CDR3 loop spans 13 amino acids. Produced via immunoSEQ multiplex PCR; TCRdb's table is partial and in-frame only. The sample lists about 19,000 clones, 75% to 90% occurring once. The starting material was CD8+ T cells from peripheral blood mononuclear cells, obtained after pregnancy. This chain connects TRBV6-5 to TRBJ2-1, with D unresolved. This clonotype originated in a female donor in good health, enrolled as a control in a pregnancy study. CDR3 sequence (DNA): TGTGCCAGCAGCCCCTCCTCCTACAATGAGCAGTTCTTC. This translates into CASSPSSYNEQFF.